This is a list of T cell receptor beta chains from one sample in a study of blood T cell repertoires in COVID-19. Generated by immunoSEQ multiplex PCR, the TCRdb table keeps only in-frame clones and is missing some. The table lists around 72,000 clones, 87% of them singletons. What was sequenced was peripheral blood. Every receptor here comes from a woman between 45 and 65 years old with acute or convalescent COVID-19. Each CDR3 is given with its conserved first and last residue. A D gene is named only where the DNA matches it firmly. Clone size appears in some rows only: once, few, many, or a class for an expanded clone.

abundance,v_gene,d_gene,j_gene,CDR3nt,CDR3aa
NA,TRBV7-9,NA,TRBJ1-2,TGTGCCAGCAGCTTAGCTCATGGGGGGTATGGCTACACCTTC,CASSLAHGGYGYTF
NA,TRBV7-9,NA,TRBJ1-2,TGTGCCAGCAGCTTAGCCCCGGGAGTAGCTGGCTACACCTTC,CASSLAPGVAGYTF
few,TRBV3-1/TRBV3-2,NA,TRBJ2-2,TGTGCCAGCAGCGCCCGGAGACGGTTGAACACCGGGGAGCTGTTTTTT,CASSARRRLNTGELFF
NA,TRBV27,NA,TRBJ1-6,TGTGCCAGCAGTTTATCGATCGGGGTTGGAAATTCACCCCTCCACTTT,CASSLSIGVGNSPLHF
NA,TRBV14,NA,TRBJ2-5,TGTGCCAGCGGTAGGACAGGTGGAGGGGAGACCCAGTACTTC,CASGRTGGGETQYF
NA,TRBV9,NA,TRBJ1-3,TGTGCCAGCAGCGTGTCAGGGGCAACTGGAAACACCATATATTTT,CASSVSGATGNTIYF
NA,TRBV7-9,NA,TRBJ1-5,TGTGCCAGCACCTCGGGAGGGGGAATCCAGCCCCAGCATTTT,CASTSGGGIQPQHF
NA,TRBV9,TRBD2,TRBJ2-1,TGTGCCAGCAGCCTCGGGAGGGGCGGGCAGTTCTTC,CASSLGRGGQFF
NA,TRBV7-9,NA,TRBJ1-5,TGTGCCAGCAGCCAAGAGCATAGCAATCAGCCCCAGCATTTT,CASSQEHSNQPQHF
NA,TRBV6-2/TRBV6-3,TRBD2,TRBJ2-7,TGTGCCAGCAACCCGGGACTAGTGACGTCCGAGCAGTACTTC,CASNPGLVTSEQYF
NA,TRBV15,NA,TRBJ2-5,TGTGCCACCAGCAGAGATAGGGGCAGACGTCCCTTGGAGACCCAGTACTTC,CATSRDRGRRPLETQYF
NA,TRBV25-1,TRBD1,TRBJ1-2,TGTGCCAGCAACGACAGGGGTGGCTACACCTTC,CASNDRGGYTF
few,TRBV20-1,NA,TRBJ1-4,TGCAGTGCTAGTCCCCCTACGAAAAGAGAAAAACTGTTTTTT,CSASPPTKREKLFF
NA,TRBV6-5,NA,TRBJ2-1,TGTGCCAGCAGTTACTCGGAGGTTCATGAGCAGTTCTTC,CASSYSEVHEQFF
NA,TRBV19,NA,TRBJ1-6,TGTGCCAGTAGTATGAAGAGCTCCTATAATTCACCCCTCCACTTT,CASSMKSSYNSPLHF
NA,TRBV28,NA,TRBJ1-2,TGTGCCAGCAGTTTTCCTCCCCCGAACTATGGCTACACCTTC,CASSFPPPNYGYTF
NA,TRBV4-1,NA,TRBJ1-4,TGCGCCAGCAGCCAAGAGTCAAATGCTAATGAAAAACTGTTTTTT,CASSQESNANEKLFF
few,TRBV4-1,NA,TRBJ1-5,TGCGCCAGCAGCCAAGAACGGGTAAGCAATCAGCCCCAGCATTTT,CASSQERVSNQPQHF
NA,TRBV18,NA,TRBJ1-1,TGTGCCAGCTTTGGACAGCTGAACACTGAAGCTTTCTTT,CASFGQLNTEAFF
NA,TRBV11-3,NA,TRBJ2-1,TGTGCCAGCTCCCGGGATCCGAATGAGCAGTTCTTC,CASSRDPNEQFF
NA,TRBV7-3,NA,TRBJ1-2,TGTGCCAGCAGCTTATCGGCAGGGTCTGGCTACACCTTC,CASSLSAGSGYTF
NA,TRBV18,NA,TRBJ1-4,TGTGCCAGCTCACCACCGACTCTTGAAAAACTGTTTTTT,CASSPPTLEKLFF
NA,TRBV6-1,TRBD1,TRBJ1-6,TGTGCCAGCAGTGACAGGGGGGATTCACCCCTCCACTTT,CASSDRGDSPLHF
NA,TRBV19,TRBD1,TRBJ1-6,TGTGCCAGTAAGGGGCAACAGGGGGCAAATTCACCCCTCCACTTT,CASKGQQGANSPLHF
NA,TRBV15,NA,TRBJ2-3,TGTGCCACCACACAGGGTCTGGAAGATACGCAGTATTTT,CATTQGLEDTQYF
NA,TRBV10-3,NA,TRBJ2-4,TGTGCCATCAGTGAGTCGAAGAGGGCCGGGGACATTCAGTACTTC,CAISESKRAGDIQYF
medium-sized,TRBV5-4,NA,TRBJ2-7,TGTGCCAGCAGCTCCATTGAGGGAGTGGAGCAGTACTTC,CASSSIEGVEQYF
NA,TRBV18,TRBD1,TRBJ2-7,TGTGCCAGCTCAACAGGGGTTGTTGGCTCCTACGAGCAGTACTTC,CASSTGVVGSYEQYF